These 2 T cell receptor beta chains originate from one sample sequenced in a study of OX40 agonist ivuxolimab in advanced cancers. Here immunoSEQ multiplex PCR was the method, and the copy in TCRdb shows in-frame clones only, minus some. The table shows over 30,000 clones, with roughly 82% occurring only once. Sample: CD4+ or CD8+ T cells sorted from blood, taken in a trial of the OX40 agonist ivuxolimab. The source of these receptors is an adult with an advanced solid tumor such as melanoma, head and neck, liver or kidney cancer.

This rearrangement joins TRBV7-9 to TRBJ2-5; D possibly corresponds to TRBD2 (6 bases). This CDR3 spans 16 amino acids. CDR1 is SEHNR, CDR2 FQNEAQ, per germline (reference sequence). Trimming pared 5 bases from V and 1 base from J, leaving 17 bases between. The CDR3 nucleotides read TGTGCCAGCAGCCGCCCGGGGGATGGGGTCCAAGAGACCCAGTACTTC. It encodes CASSRPGDGVQETQYF. Together with reference TRBV7-9 and TRBJ2-5, the CDR3 gives the full variable domain: DTGVSQNPRHKITKRGQNVTFRCDPISEHNRLYWYRQTLGQGPEFLTYFQNEAQLEKSRLLSDRFSAERPKGSFSTLEIQRTEQGDSAMYLCASSRPGDGVQETQYFGPGTRLLVL.

The chain employs TRBV11-2 and TRBJ1-2, with D possibly being TRBD1 (6 bases). The germline V and J ends were trimmed by 4 bases and 6 bases, with 12 bases remaining between them. Per the germline V gene, CDR1 is SGHAT and CDR2 is FQNNGV. There are 13 residues in the CDR3. The CDR3 protein is CASSSAGVHGYTF. CDR3 sequence (DNA): TGTGCCAGCAGCTCAGCAGGGGTACATGGCTACACCTTC.